This note documents a single T cell receptor (beta chain) sequence. The source of the sample is a study of cytomegalovirus exposure and HLA in healthy donors. PCR involved 60 Vbeta and 13 Jbeta primers. This table comes from immunoSEQ multiplex PCR, and its TCRdb copy is limited to in-frame clones, with some not included. The sample has roughly 100,000 clones, around 75% seen once. The sequence derives from a man aged 35-49 years in good health and CMV-seronegative. Sequenced: PBMCs.

CDR3 DNA: TGCAGCGTAGGGACAGGGGTGAACACTGAAGCTTTCTTT. Translating gives CSVGTGVNTEAFF. This chain joins TRBV29-1 and TRBJ1-1, with 10 bases that match TRBD1. The length of the CDR3 is 13 residues. The germline gives CDR1 SQVTM, CDR2 ANQGSEA. V trimming: 6 bases; J trimming: 0 bases; junction bases outside the gene matches: 1.